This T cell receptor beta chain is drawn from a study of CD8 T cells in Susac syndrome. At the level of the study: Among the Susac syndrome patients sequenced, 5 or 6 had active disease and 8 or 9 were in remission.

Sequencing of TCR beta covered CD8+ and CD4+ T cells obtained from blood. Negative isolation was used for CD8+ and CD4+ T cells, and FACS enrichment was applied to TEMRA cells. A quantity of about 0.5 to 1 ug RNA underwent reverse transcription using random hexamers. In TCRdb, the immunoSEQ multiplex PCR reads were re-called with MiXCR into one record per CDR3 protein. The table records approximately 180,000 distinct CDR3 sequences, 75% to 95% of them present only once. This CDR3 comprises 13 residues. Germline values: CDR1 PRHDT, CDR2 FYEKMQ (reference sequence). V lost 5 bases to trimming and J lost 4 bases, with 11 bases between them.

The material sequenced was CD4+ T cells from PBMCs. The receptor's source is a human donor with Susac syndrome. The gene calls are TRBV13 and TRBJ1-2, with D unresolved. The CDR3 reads CASSKGAAYGYTF. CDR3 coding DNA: TGTGCCAGCAGCAAAGGAGCTGCCTATGGCTACACCTTC.